This is a list of T cell receptor beta chains from one sample in a study of neurological immune-mediated disorders. TCRdb called the 5' RACE reads again in MiXCR, with one record for every CDR3 protein. The data show fewer than 30,000 distinct CDR3 sequences, 5.5% to 8% seen once. The source material was PBMCs. The receptors come from a woman aged 40 to 49 in good health. Each CDR3 is given with its conserved first and last residue. A D gene is named only where the DNA matches it firmly. Not every row has a clone size; where given, it reads once, few, many or a size class.

TRBJ1-1	TRBV20-1	many	TRBD1	CSAGQAGDTEAFF	TGCAGTGCGGGACAGGCGGGGGACACTGAAGCTTTCTTT
TRBJ1-1	TRBV5-1	many	-	CASKISPGGTEAFF	TGCGCCAGCAAAATATCCCCGGGGGGCACTGAAGCTTTCTTT
TRBJ1-4	TRBV9	medium-sized	-	CASSVGQGTNEKLFF	TGTGCCAGCAGCGTAGGGCAGGGCACTAATGAAAAACTGTTTTTT
TRBJ2-7	TRBV18	many	-	CASSPQVQYEQYF	TGTGCCAGCTCACCACAAGTACAGTACGAGCAGTACTTC
TRBJ2-1	TRBV25-1	many	TRBD2	CASSGLVSSEQFF	TGTGCCAGCAGCGGACTAGTGTCATCTGAGCAGTTCTTC
TRBJ2-2	TRBV4-2	many	-	CASSQEGMSTGELFF	TGTGCCAGCAGCCAAGAGGGCATGAGCACCGGGGAGCTGTTTTTT
TRBJ2-5	TRBV5-1	many	TRBD1	CASSLVRGSQETQYF	TGCGCCAGCAGCTTGGTCAGGGGGAGCCAAGAGACCCAGTACTTC
TRBJ2-3	TRBV7-2	many	TRBD1	CASSHRQGWGPDTQYF	TGTGCCAGCAGCCATAGACAGGGATGGGGTCCAGATACGCAGTATTTT
TRBJ2-7	TRBV20-1	many	TRBD1	CSASLDRGTYEQYF	TGCAGTGCTAGTTTGGACAGGGGGACCTACGAGCAGTACTTC
TRBJ1-3	TRBV5-1	many	-	CASSLGPASGNTIYF	TGCGCCAGCAGCTTGGGACCAGCGTCGGGAAACACCATATATTTT
TRBJ2-7	TRBV29-1	many	-	CSVENQYEQYF	TGCAGCGTTGAAAACCAGTACGAGCAGTACTTC
TRBJ2-7	TRBV18	many	-	CASSLPGLALSYEQYF	TGTGCCAGCTCACTACCGGGACTCGCCCTATCCTACGAGCAGTACTTC
TRBJ2-1	TRBV3-1	medium-sized	-	CASSPTSGVVGNEQFF	TGTGCCAGCAGCCCAACGAGTGGGGTCGTGGGGAATGAGCAGTTCTTC
TRBJ1-1	TRBV5-1	many	-	CASSALTGRLAEAFF	TGCGCCAGCAGCGCCCTAACAGGGCGGCTGGCTGAAGCTTTCTTT
TRBJ2-2	TRBV5-1	many	-	CASSLVPGLSLSTGELFF	TGCGCCAGCAGCTTGGTTCCGGGACTGAGCCTATCCACCGGGGAGCTGTTTTTT
TRBJ1-6	TRBV5-1	many	TRBD1	CASSLPTGDGSPLHF	TGCGCCAGCAGTCTTCCGACAGGGGATGGTTCACCCCTCCACTTT
TRBJ1-1	TRBV7-8	many	-	CASSSAQNTEAFF	TGTGCCAGCAGCTCCGCCCAGAACACTGAAGCTTTCTTT
TRBJ2-2	TRBV19	-	-	CASSMKANTGELFF	TGTGCCAGTAGTATGAAAGCGAACACCGGGGAGCTGTTTTTT
TRBJ2-7	TRBV5-6	-	-	CASSLGVVYEQYF	TGTGCCAGCAGCTTGGGGGTCGTCTACGAGCAGTACTTC
TRBJ1-1	TRBV5-1	many	TRBD1	CASSPRTGSYTEAFF	TGCGCCAGCAGCCCGAGGACAGGGTCGTACACTGAAGCTTTCTTT
TRBJ1-5	TRBV3-1	-	-	CASSFDGGQPQHF	TGTGCCAGCAGTTTCGACGGGGGTCAGCCCCAGCATTTT
TRBJ2-2	TRBV10-3	many	TRBD2	CAISAAGGQGGELFF	TGTGCCATCAGTGCAGCGGGAGGCCAGGGCGGGGAGCTGTTTTTT
TRBJ1-5	TRBV10-3	many	-	CAISESMEGRNQPQHF	TGTGCCATCAGTGAGTCTATGGAGGGGAGAAATCAGCCCCAGCATTTT
TRBJ2-7	TRBV27	many	TRBD2	CASSLTPGGNYEQYF	TGTGCCAGCAGTTTAACCCCGGGAGGAAACTACGAGCAGTACTTC
TRBJ2-4	TRBV4-3	many	-	CASSQDSGGIAKNIQYF	TGCGCCAGCAGCCAAGATTCAGGGGGGATAGCCAAAAACATTCAGTACTTC
TRBJ1-1	TRBV2	many	-	CASSSPGIQITEAFF	TGTGCCAGCAGTTCCCCCGGGATTCAAATCACTGAAGCTTTCTTT
TRBJ1-2	TRBV5-1	many	-	CASSLEAAGHGYTF	TGCGCCAGCAGCTTGGAAGCGGCAGGGCATGGCTACACCTTC
TRBJ2-3	TRBV20-1	many	TRBD2	CSARGLAGTGTQYF	TGCAGTGCTAGAGGACTAGCGGGAACTGGGACGCAGTATTTT
TRBJ1-5	TRBV14	many	-	CASSQFSDNQPQHF	TGTGCCAGCAGCCAATTTTCTGACAATCAGCCCCAGCATTTT
TRBJ2-5	TRBV3-1	many	TRBD2	CASSLSSASGRPQETQYF	TGTGCCAGCAGCCTATCTTCGGCTAGCGGGAGGCCCCAAGAGACCCAGTACTTC
TRBJ2-5	TRBV28	many	-	CASSFPRVQETQYF	TGTGCCAGCAGTTTCCCCAGGGTCCAAGAGACCCAGTACTTC
TRBJ2-2	TRBV9	many	TRBD2	CASSLRELNTGELFF	TGTGCCAGCAGCCTGCGGGAGCTAAACACCGGGGAGCTGTTTTTT
TRBJ2-1	TRBV7-2	many	TRBD2	CASSRLAVSYNEQFF	TGTGCCAGCAGCCGACTAGCGGTCTCCTACAATGAGCAGTTCTTC
TRBJ2-7	TRBV5-1	many	TRBD1	CASSWEPGQGNDEQYF	TGCGCCAGCAGCTGGGAACCGGGACAGGGGAATGACGAGCAGTACTTC
TRBJ2-7	TRBV7-9	medium-sized	-	CASSSGDISYEQYF	TGTGCCAGCAGCTCGGGGGACATTTCCTACGAGCAGTACTTC
TRBJ2-1	TRBV20-1	many	-	CSARIGVAAYNEQFF	TGCAGTGCTAGAATTGGAGTAGCGGCCTACAATGAGCAGTTCTTC
TRBJ2-5	TRBV7-2	-	TRBD1	CASSLVTGTGGETQYF	TGTGCCAGCAGCTTAGTGACCGGGACAGGGGGAGAGACCCAGTACTTC
TRBJ2-7	TRBV30	many	-	CAWRFDYEQYF	TGTGCCTGGAGGTTTGACTACGAGCAGTACTTC
TRBJ2-4	TRBV20-1	many	-	CSADLFEGALAKNIQYF	TGCAGTGCTGATCTCTTTGAGGGAGCCTTAGCCAAAAACATTCAGTACTTC
TRBJ2-5	TRBV7-2	many	-	CASSLTRETQYF	TGTGCCAGCAGCTTAACGCGGGAGACCCAGTACTTC
TRBJ1-5	TRBV6-5	many	-	CASRARQMGNQPQHF	TGTGCCAGCAGGGCCCGACAGATGGGCAATCAGCCCCAGCATTTT
TRBJ1-1	TRBV7-6	many	-	CASSLQSQPVNTEAFF	TGTGCCAGCAGCCTCCAATCACAGCCAGTGAACACTGAAGCTTTCTTT
TRBJ2-1	TRBV20-1	many	-	CSASQKNEQFF	TGCAGTGCTAGTCAGAAGAATGAGCAGTTCTTC
TRBJ2-7	TRBV6-4	-	-	CASFVPFYEQYF	TGTGCCAGCTTCGTCCCCTTCTACGAGCAGTACTTC
TRBJ2-7	TRBV5-8	many	TRBD2	CASSLTPELAGKGYEQYF	TGTGCCAGCAGCTTGACCCCGGAACTAGCGGGAAAGGGCTACGAGCAGTACTTC
TRBJ2-7	TRBV24-1	many	-	CATSDGGYEQYF	TGTGCCACCAGTGATGGCGGCTACGAGCAGTACTTC
TRBJ2-3	TRBV29-1	medium-sized	TRBD2	CSVVASGTSTDTQYF	TGCAGCGTGGTCGCTAGCGGGACTAGCACAGATACGCAGTATTTT
TRBJ2-1	TRBV6-5	-	TRBD2	CASSLAGADSSYNEQFF	TGTGCCAGCAGTCTAGCGGGAGCCGATAGCTCCTACAATGAGCAGTTCTTC
TRBJ2-7	TRBV7-2	-	-	CASSFLGTQYSYEQYF	TGTGCCAGCAGTTTCCTGGGGACACAGTACTCCTACGAGCAGTACTTC
TRBJ2-3	TRBV3-1	many	TRBD2	CASSQGGLAADTQYF	TGTGCCAGCAGCCAAGGTGGGCTAGCGGCAGATACGCAGTATTTT
TRBJ2-1	TRBV20-1	many	TRBD1	CSAPPGQGRNEQFF	TGCAGTGCTCCTCCGGGACAGGGGAGGAATGAGCAGTTCTTC
TRBJ2-2	TRBV6-1	many	-	CASRSPAGTGELFF	TGTGCCAGCAGGTCGCCGGCGGGCACCGGGGAGCTGTTTTTT
TRBJ1-1	TRBV7-2	many	TRBD1	CASSTSTGGTEAFF	TGTGCCAGCAGCACTTCGACAGGGGGCACTGAAGCTTTCTTT